Sequencing of this T cell receptor (beta chain) was carried out in a study of CD8 T cells in ankylosing spondylitis listed by TCRdb under 2017. The study in broad terms: The study set out to find disease-linked TCR variants by profiling T cell receptor beta repertoires in ankylosing spondylitis patients and healthy donors. The full study cohort comprised 20 to 30 ankylosing spondylitis patients and 85 to 120 healthy donors. Peripheral blood samples were taken, and synovial fluid was additionally collected from ankylosing spondylitis patients.

Results and caveats for the whole study, not just this receptor: The disease-linked clones had a CD8+ phenotype and were found at relatively low frequencies in peripheral blood. Some of the motif variants had been reported before in the synovial fluid and blood of reactive arthritis patients, a finding that suggests common disease-initiation mechanisms. Blood from ankylosing spondylitis patients appeared to be characterized by a TCR beta motif made up of about 8 highly homologous amino acid variants. According to the report, matched synovial fluid samples from ankylosing spondylitis patients were significantly enriched for the disease-linked clones.

Comments on this clonotype: The antigen it binds to is not known. One junction end disagrees with the germline gene, perhaps due to a read error.

Sequencing used an Illumina HiSeq 2500. Quantitative 5'-RACE with molecular barcodes was the method used to prepare the TCR beta libraries. Per the authors' processing: To identify disease-linked TCR variants, a new computational method was used, one built on a probabilistic model of VDJ rearrangement. Using fastp at Q25 and MiXCR, TCRdb reprocessed the public reads and kept productive beta chains. Every entry covers one CDR3 protein and lists the most common genes and DNA from its rows. What appears here as the V and J calls and clone size reflects TCRdb's work, not the paper's. This sample is represented by under 150,000 distinct CDR3 sequences; roughly 15% of them were singletons. Jointly, the top ten make up about 30% of the sample. Via the germline V gene (reference sequence), CDR1 is DFQATT and CDR2 SNEGSKA. From the cysteine through the phenylalanine, the CDR3 covers 13 amino acids. Of the read, only the CDR3 DNA is kept; its 39 bases are in frame from base 1.

Sequencing input: blood, either unsorted or a sorted T cell fraction (not recorded which). This sequence uses TRBV20-1 and TRBJ2-5; the D gene assignment is ambiguous. The TCR was taken from a male donor with ankylosing spondylitis. The DNA sequence follows: TGCAGTGCGAAAACAGTACACCAAGAAACCCAGTACTTC. It translates as CSAKTVHQETQYF.